One sample yielded the 16 T cell receptor beta chains listed below, sequenced in a study of cytomegalovirus exposure and HLA in healthy donors. Amplification used 60 Vbeta primers and 13 Jbeta primers. TCRdb keeps only in-frame clones here, not all; method: immunoSEQ multiplex PCR. The sample consists of 100,000 to 150,000 clones, approximately 74% of them appearing once. Input material: PBMCs. Receptor source: a man aged 35 to 55 in good health and CMV-seropositive.

About this clone: A junction end diverges from the germline sequence, so it may reflect a read error. This rearrangement joins TRBV6-6 to TRBJ2-7; D is unclear. Germline CDR1 is MNHNY and CDR2 is SVGAGI (reference sequence). This CDR3 has 13 amino acids. CDR3 sequence (DNA): TGTACCAGCACCCACGCCGAGGTATACGAGCAGTACTTC. Encoded protein: CTSTHAEVYEQYF.

The chain employs TRBV15 and TRBJ2-7; possibly TRBD2 for D (5 bases). Trimming cost V 0 bases and J 0 bases, with 9 bases left between them. The CDR3 consists of 15 residues. Germline CDR1 is LNHNV and CDR2 is YYDKDF (reference sequence). The CDR3, as DNA: TGTGCCACCAGCAGAGATCGAGGGTTCTCCTACGAGCAGTACTTC. Translated: CATSRDRGFSYEQYF.

V usage is TRBV4-2 and J usage is TRBJ2-5; TRBD2 agrees at 12 bases. The CDR3 is 16 residues long. Germline V gene lookup returns CDR1 LGHNA and CDR2 YNFKEQ. The junction had 4 bases not matched to a gene; V was cut back by 4 bases and J by 1 base. The CDR3 spells CASSPRLAGVQETQYF. CDR3 coding DNA: TGTGCCAGCAGCCCAAGACTAGCGGGAGTCCAAGAGACCCAGTACTTC.

V usage is TRBV7-2 and J usage is TRBJ2-7, with D possibly being TRBD1 (5 bases). CDR1 and CDR2 from the germline V gene are SGHTA and FQGNSA. This CDR3 comprises 13 residues. V gave up 0 bases and J gave up 4 bases, with 7 bases separating them. The DNA of the CDR3 is TGTGCCAGCAGCTTAGCGCAGGGTTACGAGCAGTACTTC. This gives the protein CASSLAQGYEQYF.

This clone is a singleton in its sample. This chain links TRBV6-1 with TRBJ2-5; D is ambiguous. V dropped 8 bases and J dropped 1 base, with 11 bases sitting between them. The CDR3 consists of 13 residues. CDR1 and CDR2 (germline): MNHNS, SASEGT. The CDR3 nucleotides read TGTGCCAGCGGAGACCCTTTCCAAGAGACCCAGTACTTC. Protein product: CASGDPFQETQYF.

The gene calls are TRBV7-9 and TRBJ2-5; D is possibly TRBD1 (5 bases). There are 15 residues in the CDR3. Trimming removed 5 bases at V and 0 bases at J, with 13 bases between. CDR1 and CDR2 (germline): SEHNR, FQNEAQ (reference sequence). As DNA, the CDR3 is TGTGCCAGCAGCCTCGGACAATACTACCAAGAGACCCAGTACTTC. This codes for CASSLGQYYQETQYF.

The chain employs TRBV7-6 and TRBJ2-4; 8 bases match TRBD1. J lost 2 bases, V lost 5 bases, and 8 bases had no gene match. The CDR3 is made up of 16 amino acids. Germline CDR1 and CDR2: SGHVS and FNYEAQ. The CDR3 protein is CASSLGQGAPKNIQYF. CDR3 nucleotides: TGTGCCAGCAGCCTAGGACAGGGAGCCCCCAAAAACATTCAGTACTTC.

The V gene is TRBV4-3, the J gene TRBJ1-5, with a possible D match to TRBD1 (6 bases). CDR3 length: 17 residues. Trimming stripped 3 bases from V and 0 bases from J, with 15 bases between. Germline CDR1 and CDR2: LGHNA and YSLEER. CDR3 region: CASSQDWGGASNQPQHF. CDR3 DNA: TGCGCCAGCAGCCAGGACTGGGGGGGGGCTAGCAATCAGCCCCAGCATTTT.

The chain links TRBV7-2 to TRBJ2-1; tentative D call: TRBD1 (5 bases). V was trimmed by 5 bases and J by 2 bases, leaving 10 bases between them. The CDR3 sequence is 14 residues long. Germline CDR1 reads SGHTA; CDR2 reads FQGNSA. The CDR3: CASSPLTAYNEQFF. CDR3 DNA sequence: TGTGCCAGCAGCCCATTGACAGCCTACAATGAGCAGTTCTTC.

The chain has TRBV9 and TRBJ2-2; 7 bases match TRBD2. V gave up 3 bases and J gave up 2 bases; unmatched junction bases: 4. The CDR3 is made up of 15 amino acids. Germline-derived CDR1 and CDR2 are SGDLS and YYNGEE. This CDR3 reads CASSGSGDNTGELFF. Written as DNA, the CDR3 is TGTGCCAGCAGCGGAAGCGGGGATAACACCGGGGAGCTGTTTTTT.

This chain uses TRBV4-2 with TRBJ2-3; D is possibly TRBD2 (5 bases). The V end was cut by 1 base, the J end by 2 bases, with 10 bases between. The CDR3 has 15 amino acids. Germline CDR1 LGHNA, CDR2 YNFKEQ. Written as DNA, the CDR3 is TGTGCCAGCAGCCAAGGAAGCGGCTACACAGATACGCAGTATTTT. As protein: CASSQGSGYTDTQYF.

V and J are TRBV6-5 and TRBJ2-7; D is unresolved. The V and J ends lost 6 bases and 0 bases respectively, with 12 bases between them. This CDR3 has 14 amino acids. CDR1 and CDR2 (germline): MNHEY, SVGAGI. CDR3 DNA: TGTGCCAGCAGACCTCGACAAATCTCCTACGAGCAGTACTTC. Amino acids: CASRPRQISYEQYF.

V and J are TRBV7-9 and TRBJ2-1; the match to TRBD2 covers 9 bases. Germline CDR1 is SEHNR and CDR2 is FQNEAQ (reference sequence). The ends lost 0 bases at V and 7 bases at J; junction bases unmatched: 10. The CDR3 covers 17 residues. CDR3 in amino acids: CASSLASGRGPVNEQFF. The CDR3 DNA reads as TGTGCCAGCAGCTTAGCTAGCGGGAGAGGGCCGGTAAATGAGCAGTTCTTC.

This sequence joins TRBV5-4 and TRBJ1-2; TRBD1 matches at 7 bases. This CDR3 has 13 amino acids. CDR1 SGHNT and CDR2 YYREEE come from the germline V gene (reference sequence). After removal of 4 bases from V and 3 bases from J, the junction contained 3 bases not matched to a gene. As DNA, the CDR3 is TGTGCCAGCAGCCCGGGACAGCACTATGGCTACACCTTC. It specifies CASSPGQHYGYTF.

V usage is TRBV2 and J usage is TRBJ1-2; 10 bases agree with TRBD1. J lost 1 base, V lost 1 base, and 3 bases had no gene match. Germline V lookup: CDR1 SNHLY, CDR2 FYNNEI. CDR3 length: 16 amino acids. The chain's CDR3 is CASSEGTGGLNYGYTF. The CDR3, as DNA: TGTGCCAGCAGTGAAGGGACAGGGGGTCTTAACTATGGCTACACCTTC.

This clone was seen a handful of times. The chain uses TRBV25-1 and TRBJ2-1; perhaps TRBD1 as D (6 bases). This CDR3 comprises 15 residues. Trimming removed 4 bases at V and 2 bases at J, with 12 bases between. From germline, CDR1 is MGHDK and CDR2 SYGVNS. CDR3 nucleotides: TGTGCCAGCAGTGCCGGGACAACCGCCTACAATGAGCAGTTCTTC. Protein: CASSAGTTAYNEQFF.